The rows below give T cell receptor beta chains drawn from one sample of a study of T cell repertoires in cytomegalovirus infection. MiXCR, applied by TCRdb to the reads, yields one record per CDR3 protein. The profile covers approximately 140,000 distinct CDR3 sequences, with roughly 8.2% appearing a single time and about 9.4% taken by the ten largest. What was sequenced was PBMCs. These receptors all stem from a human donor in good health (CMV status not recorded). Some clones in this sample may be carry-over from other donors' samples. The CDR3 runs from the conserved cysteine through the conserved F or W. A D gene is named only where the DNA matches it firmly. Only some rows state a clone size, as once, few, many or a class for expanded clones.

v_gene: TRBV11-3
abundance: many
j_gene: TRBJ2-7
d_gene: -
CDR3aa: CASSLVYSYEQYF
CDR3nt: TGTGCCAGCAGCTTAGTGTATTCCTACGAGCAGTACTTC

v_gene: TRBV7-9
abundance: many
j_gene: TRBJ2-5
d_gene: -
CDR3aa: CASSGSRIQETQYF
CDR3nt: TGTGCCAGCAGCGGTAGCAGGATCCAAGAGACCCAGTACTTC

v_gene: TRBV20-1
abundance: -
j_gene: TRBJ1-6
d_gene: -
CDR3aa: CSARGVSYNSPLHF
CDR3nt: TGCAGTGCTAGGGGGGTCTCCTATAATTCACCCCTCCACTTT

v_gene: TRBV28
abundance: -
j_gene: TRBJ1-1
d_gene: -
CDR3aa: CASSFSSRNTEAFF
CDR3nt: TGTGCCAGCAGTTTCTCGAGTCGGAACACTGAAGCTTTCTTT

v_gene: TRBV5-1
abundance: many
j_gene: TRBJ2-7
d_gene: -
CDR3aa: CASSLNKGGGYEQYF
CDR3nt: TGCGCCAGCAGTCTTAATAAGGGGGGTGGATACGAGCAGTACTTC

v_gene: TRBV5-1
abundance: -
j_gene: TRBJ2-1
d_gene: -
CDR3aa: CASSPSRVYNEQFF
CDR3nt: TGCGCCAGCAGCCCTAGCCGGGTGTACAATGAGCAGTTCTTC

v_gene: TRBV20-1
abundance: many
j_gene: TRBJ1-4
d_gene: -
CDR3aa: CSARDTGRGNEKLFF
CDR3nt: TGCAGTGCTAGAGATACCGGCCGGGGAAACGAAAAACTGTTTTTT

v_gene: TRBV6-2/TRBV6-3
abundance: -
j_gene: TRBJ2-7
d_gene: -
CDR3aa: CASSYEQKYEQYF
CDR3nt: TGTGCCAGCAGTTACGAGCAGAAATACGAGCAGTACTTC

v_gene: TRBV7-8
abundance: many
j_gene: TRBJ2-2
d_gene: TRBD1
CDR3aa: CASSLTGKTGELFF
CDR3nt: TGTGCCAGCAGCTTGACAGGGAAAACCGGGGAGCTGTTTTTT

v_gene: TRBV7-9
abundance: -
j_gene: TRBJ1-6
d_gene: TRBD1
CDR3aa: CASSVTGTSYNSPLHF
CDR3nt: TGTGCCAGCAGCGTGACAGGGACTTCCTATAATTCACCCCTCCACTTT

v_gene: TRBV7-9
abundance: many
j_gene: TRBJ1-1
d_gene: -
CDR3aa: CASNSNSGSWVEAFF
CDR3nt: TGTGCCAGCAACAGCAATAGCGGTAGTTGGGTTGAAGCTTTCTTT

v_gene: TRBV28
abundance: many
j_gene: TRBJ1-1
d_gene: -
CDR3aa: CASSLNPFLKDTEAFF
CDR3nt: TGTGCCAGCAGTTTAAACCCGTTCCTAAAGGACACTGAAGCTTTCTTT

v_gene: TRBV7-9
abundance: many
j_gene: TRBJ2-2
d_gene: -
CDR3aa: CASSLEAAGELFF
CDR3nt: TGTGCCAGCAGCTTAGAGGCGGCCGGGGAGCTGTTTTTT

v_gene: TRBV7-8
abundance: many
j_gene: TRBJ1-6
d_gene: TRBD1
CDR3aa: CASSLATGRNSPLHF
CDR3nt: TGTGCCAGCAGCTTAGCGACAGGGAGGAATTCACCCCTCCACTTT

v_gene: TRBV12-5
abundance: few
j_gene: TRBJ2-1
d_gene: -
CDR3aa: CASKGGTYNEQFF
CDR3nt: TGTGCTAGTAAGGGGGGGACCTACAATGAGCAGTTCTTC

v_gene: TRBV2
abundance: few
j_gene: TRBJ2-3
d_gene: TRBD2
CDR3aa: CASSLGGSKDTQYF
CDR3nt: TGTGCCAGCAGTCTGGGGGGGTCCAAAGATACGCAGTATTTT

v_gene: TRBV29-1
abundance: many
j_gene: TRBJ2-4
d_gene: TRBD1
CDR3aa: CSAIGQGAKNIQYF
CDR3nt: TGCAGCGCTATTGGACAGGGAGCCAAAAACATTCAGTACTTC

v_gene: TRBV7-9
abundance: many
j_gene: TRBJ2-6
d_gene: -
CDR3aa: CASSFVSGANVLTF
CDR3nt: TGTGCCAGCAGCTTTGTTTCTGGGGCCAACGTCCTGACTTTC

v_gene: TRBV7-9
abundance: many
j_gene: TRBJ2-5
d_gene: -
CDR3aa: CASSLSGMKETQYF
CDR3nt: TGTGCCAGCAGCTTGTCGGGGATGAAAGAGACCCAGTACTTC

v_gene: TRBV12-3/TRBV12-4
abundance: many
j_gene: TRBJ2-2
d_gene: -
CDR3aa: CASSSAGARTGELFF
CDR3nt: TGTGCCAGCAGTTCCGCCGGGGCGCGGACCGGGGAGCTGTTTTTT

v_gene: TRBV28
abundance: -
j_gene: TRBJ1-4
d_gene: -
CDR3aa: CASSLLIAPGREKLFF
CDR3nt: TGTGCCAGCAGTTTATTAATTGCCCCGGGGAGGGAAAAACTGTTTTTT

v_gene: TRBV4-1
abundance: many
j_gene: TRBJ1-5
d_gene: -
CDR3aa: CASSQGGQGNQPQHF
CDR3nt: TGCGCCAGCAGCCAAGGGGGTCAGGGTAATCAGCCCCAGCATTTT

v_gene: TRBV10-3
abundance: many
j_gene: TRBJ2-1
d_gene: -
CDR3aa: CAIRQGDNEQFF
CDR3nt: TGTGCCATCAGACAGGGTGACAATGAGCAGTTCTTC

v_gene: TRBV20-1
abundance: many
j_gene: TRBJ2-3
d_gene: -
CDR3aa: CSGGRYTDTQYF
CDR3nt: TGCAGTGGAGGCAGATACACAGATACGCAGTATTTT

v_gene: TRBV15
abundance: -
j_gene: TRBJ2-5
d_gene: -
CDR3aa: CATSRGAGLDRGTQYF
CDR3nt: TGTGCCACCAGCAGAGGCGCGGGGTTAGATCGAGGGACCCAGTACTTC

v_gene: TRBV4-2
abundance: few
j_gene: TRBJ2-7
d_gene: -
CDR3aa: CASSQSRGGQDEQYF
CDR3nt: TGTGCCAGCAGCCAAAGCCGTGGGGGCCAGGACGAGCAGTACTTC

v_gene: TRBV25-1
abundance: -
j_gene: TRBJ2-6
d_gene: -
CDR3aa: CASSDGNSGANVLTF
CDR3nt: TGTGCCAGCAGTGACGGCAACTCTGGGGCCAACGTCCTGACTTTC

v_gene: TRBV18
abundance: few
j_gene: TRBJ1-4
d_gene: -
CDR3aa: CASSPIMGESEKLFF
CDR3nt: TGTGCCAGCTCACCCATCATGGGGGAAAGTGAAAAACTGTTTTTT

v_gene: TRBV10-2
abundance: many
j_gene: TRBJ2-7
d_gene: -
CDR3aa: CASSEALYEQYF
CDR3nt: TGCGCCAGCAGTGAGGCCCTTTACGAGCAGTACTTC

v_gene: TRBV7-2
abundance: many
j_gene: TRBJ2-7
d_gene: -
CDR3aa: CASSAEAQRVMEQYF
CDR3nt: TGTGCCAGCAGCGCAGAAGCGCAGCGCGTGATGGAGCAGTACTTC

v_gene: TRBV5-5
abundance: -
j_gene: TRBJ2-1
d_gene: -
CDR3aa: CASSSPPYNEQFF
CDR3nt: TGTGCCAGCAGCTCTCCGCCGTACAATGAGCAGTTCTTC

v_gene: TRBV25-1
abundance: once
j_gene: TRBJ2-3
d_gene: -
CDR3aa: CASSPSSAGAGTDTQYF
CDR3nt: TGTGCCAGCAGTCCCTCCTCGGCCGGGGCGGGCACAGATACGCAGTATTTT